This TCR beta chain was found in a study of cytomegalovirus exposure and HLA in healthy donors. Study summary: Tens of millions of unique TCRs from HLA-typed donors made up an early data release. General study results and limits: Among TCR beta chains, those listed as cytomegalovirus-associated numbered approximately 150. According to an earlier analysis, most TCR beta V segments yielded productive rearrangements about 87% or about 30% of the time.

Comments on this clone: Antigen unknown.

The PCR made use of 60 Vbeta and 13 Jbeta primers. TCRdb keeps only in-frame clones here, not all; method: immunoSEQ multiplex PCR. The table includes about 140,000 clones, less than 85% detected once. Germline V CDR1 and CDR2: SQVTM, ANQGSEA. The CDR3 spans 13 residues. With 4 bases removed from V and 4 bases from J, the gap between germline ends came to 13 bases. The sequenced sample was PBMCs. The sequence derives from a woman aged 50 to 60 in good health and CMV-seropositive. The chain links TRBV29-1 to TRBJ1-1; D is unresolved. The CDR3 nucleotides are TGCAGCGTTGGCGTGGAGGCGAGCACTGAAGCTTTCTTT. Protein product: CSVGVEASTEAFF.